This T cell receptor (beta chain) was sequenced for a study of tumor-infiltrating lymphocytes in primary liver carcinoma. Study-wide background: Between about 4 and 11 cm across, the tumors were all of stage T1-T3 N0M0.

Starting from roughly 0.5 ug of total RNA, TCR beta cDNA was produced with a primer in the constant region. Three nested multiplex PCR rounds, a slightly modified ARM-PCR, produced the libraries for TCR beta. The study ran its first two PCR rounds for 9 to 10 cycles each, using TRBV1-TRBV30 forward primers and a C-beta reverse primer. TCRdb analysed the multiplex PCR reads with MiXCR anew, one entry per CDR3 protein. The table includes about 120,000 distinct CDR3 sequences, 55% to 65% detected once. The source material, 20-30 mg of unsorted bulk tissue, was used to co-extract RNA and DNA. Treatment of the patients' primary liver carcinoma consisted of surgical resection. The CDR3 is made up of 15 amino acids. Germline V gene data show CDR1 as ENHRY and CDR2 as SYGVKD. With 2 bases removed from V and 2 bases from J, the gap between germline ends came to 11 bases. Regarding the study as a whole: Only about 7.5-24% of top clones were detected in all five tumor regions. The study found tumor-adjacent and tumor-blood pairs overlapped less than tumor region pairs.

At least ten counts were recorded for this clonotype. Its matching antigen is unknown. The TCR was taken from an older woman with primary liver carcinoma and hepatitis B virus infection. The chain joins TRBV10-3 to TRBJ2-3; the D call may be TRBD1 or TRBD2 (5 bases each). Material: liver tumor tissue from sampling region 1. Subset defined: tumor region T1, superior pole. The CDR3 nucleotides read TGTGCCATCAGTGAGGGCAGGGAGTTCACAGATACGCAGTATTTT. It specifies CAISEGREFTDTQYF.